Listed here are 8 T cell receptor beta chains from one sample, sequenced in a study of blood T cells in healthy people across ages. With a J-beta primer mix and a sample-barcoded 5' primer, a second PCR ran about 6 to 11 cycles. Each CDR3 protein gets one entry after TCRdb re-called the 5' RACE reads with MiXCR. Among approximately 800,000 distinct CDR3 sequences listed, about 55% were seen once. Sequenced sample: blood. Every receptor here comes from an elderly man in good health.

In its sample, this clonotype was seen a few times. The chain combines TRBV7-2 with TRBJ2-7; possible D gene TRBD1, 5 bases. This CDR3 has 13 amino acids. The ends were cut back, 1 base at V and 6 bases at J, with 10 bases in the middle. The germline gives CDR1 SGHTA, CDR2 FQGNSA. The CDR3 DNA is TGTGCCAGCAGCTTAGGCCCAGGGTCCGAGCAGTACTTC. Translation: CASSLGPGSEQYF.

The chain recombines TRBV18 with TRBJ1-2; TRBD1 agrees at 7 bases. The CDR3 extends over 13 amino acids. The V gene's germline CDR1 is KGHSH and CDR2 LQKENI. J gave up 6 bases and V 5 bases, and 6 bases lay outside the gene matches. CDR3 sequence: CASSSDRVDGYTF. CDR3 DNA sequence: TGTGCCAGCTCATCTGACAGGGTTGATGGCTACACCTTC.

The rearrangement uses TRBV20-1 and TRBJ2-1; 14 positions match TRBD2. CDR1 is DFQATT and CDR2 is SNEGSKA in the germline V gene (reference sequence). This CDR3 is 15 amino acids long. V shed 5 bases and J 7 bases; nucleotides not matched to a gene: 7. CDR3 sequence reads: CSALPTSGRANEQFF. DNA for the CDR3: TGCAGTGCTCTTCCGACTAGCGGGAGGGCGAATGAGCAGTTCTTC.

The chain uses TRBV3-1 and TRBJ2-7, with unresolved D. The V and J ends lost 0 bases and 5 bases respectively, with 20 bases between them. This CDR3 contains 17 residues. Germline CDR1 LGHDT, CDR2 YNNKEL (reference sequence). CDR3 residues: CASSQESWRKASDEQYF. The CDR3, as DNA: TGTGCCAGCAGCCAAGAGAGCTGGCGGAAGGCCAGCGACGAGCAGTACTTC.

This chain links TRBV20-1 with TRBJ2-7; TRBD2 agrees at 9 bases. Germline CDR1 reads DFQATT; CDR2 reads SNEGSKA (reference sequence). The CDR3 totals 16 residues. The trim removed 5 bases at V and 2 bases at J, leaving 13 bases unmatched. The CDR3 region has the DNA TGCAGTGCTCTTAGAGCCCTAGCGGGAAAGCCCTACGAGCAGTACTTC. This codes for CSALRALAGKPYEQYF.

This clonotype occurred a few times. V is TRBV20-1 and J is TRBJ2-7; TRBD2 aligns across 9 bases. Trimming took 2 bases from V and 2 from J; bases not matched to a gene: 7. CDR1 and CDR2 from the germline V gene are DFQATT and SNEGSKA (reference sequence). The CDR3 sequence is 15 residues long. CDR3: CSARFLAGGPYEQYF. In DNA form, the CDR3 reads TGCAGTGCTAGATTCCTGGCGGGAGGGCCCTACGAGCAGTACTTC.

The rearrangement joins TRBV30 to TRBJ2-5; D is uncertain. CDR3 length: 12 amino acids. CDR1 and CDR2 (germline): GTSNPN, SVGIG (reference sequence). Between the trimmed V and J ends, which lost 8 bases and 1 base, there was a span of 11 bases. The DNA for the CDR3 is TGTGCCGGGAAAGCGAGCCAAGAGACCCAGTACTTC. This gives the protein CAGKASQETQYF.

In DNA, the CDR3 is TGTGCCAGCAGTCTACCCGGGACAGGGATCAATCAGCCCCAGCATTTT. Translated: CASSLPGTGINQPQHF. V gene TRBV12-3 or TRBV12-4 combines with J gene TRBJ1-5; 9 nucleotides match TRBD1. The J segment lost 3 bases and the V segment lost 5 bases, leaving 8 bases of the junction unmatched. The CDR3 runs to 16 residues.